This is a list of T cell receptor beta chains from one sample in a study of T cells after yellow fever vaccination. TCRdb reprocessed the 5' RACE reads with MiXCR, giving one entry per CDR3 protein. The table shows 320,000 or so distinct CDR3 sequences, with about 7.8% occurring only once. The sequenced sample was PBMCs, obtained about 49 days after the first yellow fever vaccination. All receptors derive from a man aged 18 to 29 who received the YFV17D yellow fever vaccine. CDR3s include the opening cysteine and the closing phenylalanine or tryptophan. D genes are given only for firm matches. Clone size, where shown, is once, few, many, or a class for clones that have expanded.

abundance	v_gene	d_gene	j_gene	CDR3nt	CDR3aa
-	TRBV29-1	-	TRBJ2-5	TGCAGCGTTGCGGGACTGCAAGAGACCCAGTACTTC	CSVAGLQETQYF
-	TRBV12-3/TRBV12-4	-	TRBJ2-3	TGTGCCAGCAGTTTCACCACAGATACGCAGTATTTT	CASSFTTDTQYF
few	TRBV11-2	-	TRBJ1-1	TGTGCCAGCAGCTTTATGACTGAAGCTTTCTTT	CASSFMTEAFF
-	TRBV5-1	TRBD2	TRBJ2-4	TGCGCCAGCAGCTTGGAGGCCAGCGGGGGAAGGGCCAAAAACATTCAGTACTTC	CASSLEASGGRAKNIQYF
-	TRBV12-3/TRBV12-4	-	TRBJ2-3	TGTGCCAGCAGCTCTCCGACCCAGCACACAGATACGCAGTATTTT	CASSSPTQHTDTQYF
-	TRBV5-1	-	TRBJ1-1	TGCGCCAGCCGTCGAAACGGGGGCGGCACTGAAGCTTTCTTT	CASRRNGGGTEAFF
-	TRBV7-8	-	TRBJ2-1	TGTGCCAGCAGCGCATCCACTCACAATGAGCAGTTCTTC	CASSASTHNEQFF
-	TRBV7-9	-	TRBJ2-3	TGTGCCAGCAGCGTCGACAGTGCATCTAGCACAGATACGCAGTATTTT	CASSVDSASSTDTQYF
-	TRBV3-1	-	TRBJ2-1	TGTGCCAGCAGCCAAAGAGCCGGGGGAAACTACAATGAGCAGTTCTTC	CASSQRAGGNYNEQFF
-	TRBV4-3	-	TRBJ1-2	TGCGCCAGCAGCCAAGATTGGGCACCTGCCGAATTATATGGCTACACCTTC	CASSQDWAPAELYGYTF
-	TRBV27	TRBD1	TRBJ2-1	TGTGCCAGCAGCTCTGACAGGGGGGCCTACAATGAGCAGTTCTTC	CASSSDRGAYNEQFF
few	TRBV4-1	TRBD1	TRBJ1-5	TGCGCCAGCAGCCAATTGACAGGGGAGGTCCAGCCCCAGCATTTT	CASSQLTGEVQPQHF
-	TRBV20-1	TRBD1	TRBJ2-2	TGCTGTGCTAGAGTACGCCGGGACAGGGGGACCGGGGAGCTGTTTTTT	CCARVRRDRGTGELFF
many	TRBV7-3	-	TRBJ2-3	TGTGCCAGCAGCTTAGGGGACGACACAGATACGCAGTATTTT	CASSLGDDTDTQYF
few	TRBV12-3/TRBV12-4	TRBD2	TRBJ2-3	TGTGCCAGCAGTTTCCGGACTAGCGGGGGGGCTGGCACAGATACGCAGTATTTT	CASSFRTSGGAGTDTQYF
-	TRBV6-1	-	TRBJ2-3	TGTGCCAGCAATGACGGGAGCGGCACAGATACGCAGTATTTT	CASNDGSGTDTQYF
-	TRBV5-1	-	TRBJ1-1	TGCGCCAGCAGCTCAGGGGCCCTCAACACTGAAGCTTTCTTT	CASSSGALNTEAFF
few	TRBV30	-	TRBJ1-2	TGTGCCTGGAGTGTGCCCAAAGGCTACACCTTC	CAWSVPKGYTF
-	TRBV7-9	-	TRBJ1-4	TGTGCCAGCAGCTTAGGATGGCGGGGCGATGAAAAACTGTTTTTT	CASSLGWRGDEKLFF
few	TRBV5-1	-	TRBJ1-4	TGCGCCAGCAGGGATTTGGTAGGGAGCGAAAAACTGTTTTTT	CASRDLVGSEKLFF
few	TRBV20-1	TRBD1	TRBJ1-2	TGCAGTGCTAGAGATCTCCAGGGGGCCTACACCTTC	CSARDLQGAYTF
many	TRBV7-8	-	TRBJ2-3	TGTGCCAGCAGCTCCCGGGCCGTTGGCGCAGATACGCAGTATTTT	CASSSRAVGADTQYF
few	TRBV6-4	-	TRBJ2-2	TGTGCCAGCAGTGACTCGAGGGGGGTCTCCACCGGGGAGCTGTTTTTT	CASSDSRGVSTGELFF
-	TRBV7-4	-	TRBJ2-3	TGTGCCAGCAGCGAGGGGGGGCTTTATATATTACCCCCCCGCAAGCCCACAGATACGCAGTATTTT	CASSEGGLYILPPRKPTDTQYF
-	TRBV29-1	-	TRBJ2-1	TGCAGCATACACTTAGGACAGCGCAATGAGCAGTTCTTC	CSIHLGQRNEQFF
-	TRBV12-3/TRBV12-4	-	TRBJ2-7	TGTGCCAGCAGCGCCGGGACGCAATACGAGCAGTACTTC	CASSAGTQYEQYF
-	TRBV10-3	-	TRBJ1-1	TGTGCCATCAGGCCCAGGGAGTCTGAAGCTTTCTTT	CAIRPRESEAFF
-	TRBV6-5	TRBD2	TRBJ2-1	TGTGCCAGCAGTTACCGCGTTGGGGGGGGAAATTACAATGAGCAGTTCTTC	CASSYRVGGGNYNEQFF
many	TRBV29-1	TRBD1	TRBJ1-2	TGCAGCGTTCCAGGGGGAAATGGCGGCTACACCTTC	CSVPGGNGGYTF
few	TRBV4-3	-	TRBJ1-1	TGCGCCAGCAGCCAAGATTCCGGGAGGGGTGAAGCTTTCTTT	CASSQDSGRGEAFF
few	TRBV6-1	-	TRBJ1-6	TGTGCCAGCAATGAGGCCGGGACCGCTAATTCACCCCTCCACTTT	CASNEAGTANSPLHF
few	TRBV15	-	TRBJ2-7	TGTGCCACCAGCAGAGAAAATCTCGAGTACGAGCAGTACTTC	CATSRENLEYEQYF
many	TRBV5-1	TRBD1	TRBJ1-2	TGCGCCAGCAGCGAGGACAGGGGGCCTTATGGCTACACCTTC	CASSEDRGPYGYTF
few	TRBV5-1	TRBD1	TRBJ1-1	TGCGCCAGCAGCTTCGACACAGGGGTAGGGACTGAAGCTTTCTTT	CASSFDTGVGTEAFF
-	TRBV3-1	-	TRBJ1-2	TGTGCCAGCAGCCCCTCGTCAGGGGGCTACACCTTC	CASSPSSGGYTF
-	TRBV20-1	-	TRBJ1-2	TGCAGTGCTAGTTATAACGCGTATGGCTACACCTTC	CSASYNAYGYTF
-	TRBV9	TRBD2	TRBJ2-1	TGTGCCAGCAGCCCCGGGACTAGCGTCACCTCTTCCTACAATGAGCAGTTCTTC	CASSPGTSVTSSYNEQFF